The T cell receptor (beta chain) described here comes from a study of glioma-infiltrating T cells (dated by TCRdb to about 2016). Background on the whole study: Sequencing of TCR alpha- and beta-chain repertoires was performed on glioma tissue, on non-neoplastic brain tissue, and on matched peripheral blood mononuclear cells. To measure how far tissue and blood T-cell populations diverged, each tissue-infiltrating repertoire was compared against the peripheral blood repertoire of the same patient. Three low-grade glioma patients, under ten primary glioblastoma patients and three non-glioma patients contributing non-neoplastic brain tissue were included in the paired cohort. General conclusions and limits of the study: Group comparisons rested on small numbers: three non-neoplastic, three low-grade glioma and fewer than 10 glioblastoma patients. Only a very small number of CDR3 sequences turned up in both tissue and blood, a result put down to high CDR3 diversity combined with limited sampling. In non-neoplastic patients, VJ-independent divergence between tissue and blood fell below expectation, whereas in all gliomas, and especially in low-grade gliomas, the divergence rose above expectation.

The CDR3 numbers 12 residues from cysteine through phenylalanine. Of the read, only the CDR3 DNA is kept; its 36 bases are in frame from base 1. Taken from the germline V gene (reference sequence), the CDR1 and CDR2 loops are MNHEY and SMNVEV. V loses 11 bases, J loses 3 bases, and the germline ends lie 11 bases apart. This clonotype is identified as large (0.1 to 1%). Its cognate antigen has yet to be identified. Base qualities are not at hand, and no much larger clone is one base apart. TCR alpha and beta CDR3 regions were amplified with the iRepertoire nested amplicon-rescue multiplex PCR (arm-PCR) platform from RNA. The input for one-step reverse transcription and amplification was 100-400 ng of either tissue mRNA or PBMC total RNA. Following bead purification, Illumina adapters were added by a secondary multiplex PCR, and libraries between 200 and 400 bp were gel-purified. Libraries carried internal 6-nucleotide barcodes used for demultiplexing. Sequencing of libraries was performed on an Illumina MiSeq with 2x220 or 2x250 nucleotide paired-end reads. The original pipeline was this. Paired reads were merged with FLASH 1.2.11 and aligned to the GRCh37 human genome with BWA-MEM before extracting TRA and TRB reads. An IMGT-derived reference of cassette sequences and CDR3 motifs, with pseudogenes included, was used for V and J assignment. Reads were translated in three frames, and productive CDR3s were defined as those with a C...FGXG motif and no stop codons. Clonotypes were defined as unique combinations of V-J cassette pair and CDR3 amino acid sequence. Hamming distance filtering was applied to reads, with thresholds set by the sequence error rate of each sample in mapped regions. TCRdb reprocessing: public reads trimmed at Q25 with fastp, clones called with MiXCR, in-frame beta chains kept. Each CDR3 protein appears once, grouped with its most common genes and DNA. TCRdb, not the authors, supplied the V and J calls. The sample records roughly 4,600 distinct CDR3 sequences, under 30% of which are singletons. Around 7.9% of the sample comes from the top ten.

Sequencing input: glioma tissue, nonneoplastic brain tissue, or PBMCs (not recorded which). The chain is encoded by TRBV27 joined to TRBJ1-5; the D gene is not confidently resolved. The clonotype was recovered from a human donor with low-grade glioma or glioblastoma, undergoing nonglioma brain surgery, or in good health (not recorded which). The encoded CDR3 is CASGRYNQPQHF. DNA sequence: TGTGCCTCCGGACGGTACAATCAGCCCCAGCATTTT.